This TCR beta chain came from a study of blood T cell repertoires in COVID-19. Study-level information: Specimens from acute and convalescent COVID-19 originated in the United States, Italy and Spain.

Study members were between about 18 and 100 years old and lived in roughly 24 US regions. Participant-reported clinical history was the basis for cohort assignment. Donors in Cohort 3 counted as recovered after two negative PCRs, clearance, or symptom resolution. V lost 4 bases, J lost 7 bases, and 7 bases stayed unmatched. The CDR3 is 15 residues long. The germline V gene has CDR1 MNHEY and CDR2 SVGAGI. TCRdb keeps only in-frame clones here, not all; method: immunoSEQ multiplex PCR. This table has about 390,000 clones, about 86% appearing once. The V call is TRBV6-5, the J call TRBJ2-1, with 10 bases aligning to TRBD2. Sequenced: PBMCs or T cells enriched from blood (not recorded which). The receptor was isolated from a woman aged 45-65 years who had recovered from COVID-19. CDR3 coding DNA: TGTGCCAGCAGTTCGACGACTAGCGGGCGTAATGAGCAGTTCTTC. This translates into CASSSTTSGRNEQFF.